This TCR beta chain was found in a study of shared clonotypes between healthy human individuals. Study in general: Donors consisted of two women and a few men between 18 and 49. Study-level results: Clonotype sharing among donors was thought likely to change with sequencing depth.

Trimming pared 4 bases from V and 0 bases from J, leaving 13 bases between. This CDR3 is 15 amino acids long. Per the germline V gene, CDR1 is SGDLS and CDR2 is YYNGEE. With CCR7-negative CD45RA+ TemRA cells, CD45RO+ cells were combined in CD8 memory. As regards this clone: Its target is unknown.

Per the study methods: ImmunoSEQ only sent back junction sequences with no quality scores, so filtering was done differently. Here immunoSEQ multiplex PCR was the method, and the copy in TCRdb shows in-frame clones only, minus some. That table is the source of V, J and clone size, and D and trimming were worked out from the DNA. The sample carries around 320,000 clones, around 86% recorded once. V and J are TRBV9 and TRBJ2-5; D may be TRBD2 (6 bases). This TCR was sampled from a man aged 18 to 35 in good health. Sequencing input: memory CD8+ T cells sorted from blood. The sample's subset: CD45RO+ cells pooled with CCR7-negative TemRA cells. The CDR3 loop is CASSLLGRNQETQYF. The CDR3 DNA sequence: TGTGCCAGCAGCCTACTGGGGAGGAACCAAGAGACCCAGTACTTC.